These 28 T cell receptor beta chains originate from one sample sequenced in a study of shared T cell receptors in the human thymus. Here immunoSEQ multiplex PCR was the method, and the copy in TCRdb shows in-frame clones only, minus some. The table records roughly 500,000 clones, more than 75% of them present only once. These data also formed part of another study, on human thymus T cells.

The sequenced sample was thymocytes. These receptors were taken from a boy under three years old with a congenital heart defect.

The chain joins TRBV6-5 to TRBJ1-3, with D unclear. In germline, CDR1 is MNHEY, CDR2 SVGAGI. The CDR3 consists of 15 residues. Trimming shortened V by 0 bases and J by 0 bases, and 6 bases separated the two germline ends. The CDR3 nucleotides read TGTGCCAGCAGTTACTCGGAGAGCTCTGGAAACACCATATATTTT. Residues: CASSYSESSGNTIYF.

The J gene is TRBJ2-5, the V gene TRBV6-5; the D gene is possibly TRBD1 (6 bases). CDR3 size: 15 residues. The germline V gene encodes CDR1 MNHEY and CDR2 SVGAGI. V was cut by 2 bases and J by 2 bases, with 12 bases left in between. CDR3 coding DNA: TGTGCCAGCAGTTACGATTGGACAGTACAAGAGACCCAGTACTTC. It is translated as CASSYDWTVQETQYF.

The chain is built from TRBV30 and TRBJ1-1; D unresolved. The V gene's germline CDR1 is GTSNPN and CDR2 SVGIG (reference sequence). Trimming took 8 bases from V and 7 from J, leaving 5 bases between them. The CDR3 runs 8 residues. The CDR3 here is CALNEAFF. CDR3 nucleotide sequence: TGTGCCCTTAATGAAGCTTTCTTT. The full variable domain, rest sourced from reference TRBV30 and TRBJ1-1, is SQTIHQWPATLVQPVGSPLSLECTVEGTSNPNLYWYRQAAGRGLQLLFYSVGIGQISSEVPQNLSASRPQDRQFILSSKKLLLSDSGFYLCALNEAFFGQGTRLTVV.

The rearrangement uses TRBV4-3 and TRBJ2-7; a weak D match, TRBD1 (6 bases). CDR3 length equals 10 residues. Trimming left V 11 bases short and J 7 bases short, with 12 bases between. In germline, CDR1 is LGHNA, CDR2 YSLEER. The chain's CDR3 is CAPGVREQYF. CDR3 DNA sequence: TGCGCCCCAGGGGTTCGGGAGCAGTACTTC.

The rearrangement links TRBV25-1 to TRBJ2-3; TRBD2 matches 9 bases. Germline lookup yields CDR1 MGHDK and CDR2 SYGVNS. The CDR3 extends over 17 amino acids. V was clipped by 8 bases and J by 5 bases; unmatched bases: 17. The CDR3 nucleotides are TGTGCCAGCCGTAGCGGGAGCCTCCGGGGAGACGGAGATACGCAGTATTTT. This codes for CASRSGSLRGDGDTQYF.

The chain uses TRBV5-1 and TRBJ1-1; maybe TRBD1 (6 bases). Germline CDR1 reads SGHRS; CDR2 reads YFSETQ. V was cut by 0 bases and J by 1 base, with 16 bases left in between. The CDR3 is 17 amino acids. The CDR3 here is CASSLARRQEQNTEAFF. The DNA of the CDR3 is TGCGCCAGCAGCTTGGCCCGGCGACAGGAGCAGAACACTGAAGCTTTCTTT.

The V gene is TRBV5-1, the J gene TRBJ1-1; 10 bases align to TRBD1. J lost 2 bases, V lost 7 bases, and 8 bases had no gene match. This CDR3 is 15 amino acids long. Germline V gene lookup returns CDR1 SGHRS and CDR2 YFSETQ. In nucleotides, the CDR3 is TGCGCCAGCGATACCGGGACAGGGGTTAACACTGAAGCTTTCTTT. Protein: CASDTGTGVNTEAFF.

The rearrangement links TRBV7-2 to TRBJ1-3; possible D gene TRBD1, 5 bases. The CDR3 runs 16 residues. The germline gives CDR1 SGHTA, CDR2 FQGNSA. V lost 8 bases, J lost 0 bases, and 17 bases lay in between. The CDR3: CASSDRGRGSGNTIYF. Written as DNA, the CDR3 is TGTGCCAGCTCCGATAGGGGAAGAGGCTCTGGAAACACCATATATTTT.

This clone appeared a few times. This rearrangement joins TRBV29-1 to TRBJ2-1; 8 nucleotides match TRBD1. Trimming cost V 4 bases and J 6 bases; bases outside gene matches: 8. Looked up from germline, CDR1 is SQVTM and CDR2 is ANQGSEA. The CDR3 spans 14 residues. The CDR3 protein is CSVVSGTGTNEQFF. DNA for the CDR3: TGCAGCGTTGTATCCGGGACAGGTACCAATGAGCAGTTCTTC.

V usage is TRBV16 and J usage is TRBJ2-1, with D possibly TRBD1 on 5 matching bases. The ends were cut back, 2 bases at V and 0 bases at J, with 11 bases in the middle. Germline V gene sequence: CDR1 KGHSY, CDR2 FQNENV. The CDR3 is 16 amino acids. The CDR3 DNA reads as TGTGCCAGCAGCCAAGGGGCGGCGCCCTCCTACAATGAGCAGTTCTTC. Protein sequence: CASSQGAAPSYNEQFF.

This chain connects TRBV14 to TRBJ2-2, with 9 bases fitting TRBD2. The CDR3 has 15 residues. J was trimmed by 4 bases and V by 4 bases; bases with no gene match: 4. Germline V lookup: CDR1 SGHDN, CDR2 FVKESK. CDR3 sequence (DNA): TGTGCCAGCAGCCCCTTAGCGGGAGCCACCGGGGAGCTGTTTTTT. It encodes CASSPLAGATGELFF.

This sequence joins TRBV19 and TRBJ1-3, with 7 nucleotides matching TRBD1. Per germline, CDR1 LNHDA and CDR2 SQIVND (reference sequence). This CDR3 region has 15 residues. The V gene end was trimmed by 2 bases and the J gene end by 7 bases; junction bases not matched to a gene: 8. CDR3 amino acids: CASSIRKGARNTIYF. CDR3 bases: TGTGCCAGTAGTATAAGGAAGGGGGCGCGTAACACCATATATTTT. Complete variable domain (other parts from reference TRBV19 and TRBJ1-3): DGGITQSPKYLFRKEGQNVTLSCEQNLNHDAMYWYRQDPGQGLRLIYYSQIVNDFQKGDIAEGYSVSREKKESFPLTVTSAQKNPTAFYLCASSIRKGARNTIYFGEGSWLTVV.

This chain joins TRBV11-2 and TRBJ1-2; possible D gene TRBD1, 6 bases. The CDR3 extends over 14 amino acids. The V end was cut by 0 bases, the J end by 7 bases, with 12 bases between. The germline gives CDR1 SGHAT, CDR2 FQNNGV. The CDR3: CASSLDIGGGGYTF. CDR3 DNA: TGTGCCAGCAGCTTAGATATTGGGGGCGGTGGCTACACCTTC.

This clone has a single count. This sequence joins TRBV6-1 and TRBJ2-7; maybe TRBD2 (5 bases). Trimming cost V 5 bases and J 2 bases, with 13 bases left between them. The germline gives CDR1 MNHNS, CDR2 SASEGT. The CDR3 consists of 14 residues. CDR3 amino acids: CASSPVAGPYEQYF. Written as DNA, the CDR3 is TGTGCCAGCAGTCCGGTGGCGGGCCCCTACGAGCAGTACTTC.

The CDR3 bases are TGTGCCAGCAGTTCCTACAGGGACTCCTACGAGCAGTACTTC. This codes for CASSSYRDSYEQYF. V gene TRBV27 combines with J gene TRBJ2-7; weak D call: TRBD1 (6 bases). This CDR3 has 14 amino acids. Deletions cut 4 bases from V and 0 bases from J, with 10 bases between. Germline V lookup: CDR1 MNHEY, CDR2 SMNVEV (reference sequence).

The CDR3 is CASSKVGGQGSYEQYF. The CDR3 DNA follows: TGCGCCAGCAGTAAAGTTGGGGGCCAGGGGTCCTACGAGCAGTACTTC. This chain uses TRBV4-1 with TRBJ2-7; perhaps TRBD1 as D (6 bases). The CDR3 contains 16 residues. Germline assignment: CDR1 MGHRA and CDR2 YSYEKL. With 6 bases removed from V and 1 base from J, the gap between germline ends came to 19 bases.

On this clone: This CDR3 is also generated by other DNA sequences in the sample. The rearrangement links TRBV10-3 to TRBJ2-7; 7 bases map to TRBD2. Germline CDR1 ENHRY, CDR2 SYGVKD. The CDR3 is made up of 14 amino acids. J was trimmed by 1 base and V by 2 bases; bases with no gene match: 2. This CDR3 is CAISESGASYEQYF. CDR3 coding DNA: TGTGCCATCAGTGAGAGCGGGGCGTCCTACGAGCAGTACTTC.

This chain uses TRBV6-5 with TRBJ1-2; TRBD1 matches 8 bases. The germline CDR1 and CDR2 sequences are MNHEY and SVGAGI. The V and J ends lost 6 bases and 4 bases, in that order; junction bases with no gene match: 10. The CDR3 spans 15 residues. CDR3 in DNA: TGTGCCAGCAGCCAACTGGACAGGGAGGGCTATGGCTACACCTTC. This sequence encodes CASSQLDREGYGYTF.

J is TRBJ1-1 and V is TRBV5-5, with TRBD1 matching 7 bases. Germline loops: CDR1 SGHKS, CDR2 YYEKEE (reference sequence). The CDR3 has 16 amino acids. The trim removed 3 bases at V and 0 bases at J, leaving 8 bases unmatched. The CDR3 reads CASSWMHDRVNTEAFF. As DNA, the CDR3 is TGTGCCAGCAGCTGGATGCATGACAGGGTGAACACTGAAGCTTTCTTT. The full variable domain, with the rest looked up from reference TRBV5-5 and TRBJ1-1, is DAGVTQSPTHLIKTRGQQVTLRCSPISGHKSVSWYQQVLGQGPQFIFQYYEKEERGRGNFPDRFSARQFPNYSSELNVNALLLGDSALYLCASSWMHDRVNTEAFFGQGTRLTVV.

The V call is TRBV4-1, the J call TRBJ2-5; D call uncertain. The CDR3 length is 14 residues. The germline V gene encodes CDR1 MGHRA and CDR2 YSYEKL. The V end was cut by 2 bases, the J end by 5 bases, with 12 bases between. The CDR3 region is CASSQPPTMETQYF. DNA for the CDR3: TGCGCCAGCAGCCAACCTCCTACCATGGAGACCCAGTACTTC.

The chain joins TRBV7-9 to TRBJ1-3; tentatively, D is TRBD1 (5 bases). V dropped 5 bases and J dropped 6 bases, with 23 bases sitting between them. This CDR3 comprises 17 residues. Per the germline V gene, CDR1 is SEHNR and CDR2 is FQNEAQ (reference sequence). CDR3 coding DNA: TGTGCCAGCAGCACCGGGACTGCTCCATCGTTCCAAAACACCATATATTTT. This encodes CASSTGTAPSFQNTIYF.

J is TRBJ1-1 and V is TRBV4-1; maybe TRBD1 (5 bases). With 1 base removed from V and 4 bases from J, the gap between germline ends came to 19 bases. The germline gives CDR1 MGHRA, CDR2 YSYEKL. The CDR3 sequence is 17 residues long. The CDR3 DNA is TGCGCCAGCAGCCAAGGACAAAAGGGGCGCGGGGGCACTGAAGCTTTCTTT. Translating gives CASSQGQKGRGGTEAFF.

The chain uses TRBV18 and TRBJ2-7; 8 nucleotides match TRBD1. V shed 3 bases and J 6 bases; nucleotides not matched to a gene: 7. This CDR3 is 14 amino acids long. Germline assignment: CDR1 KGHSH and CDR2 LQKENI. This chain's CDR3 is CASSPSGTGTEQYF. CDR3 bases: TGTGCCAGCTCACCCTCCGGGACAGGCACCGAGCAGTACTTC.

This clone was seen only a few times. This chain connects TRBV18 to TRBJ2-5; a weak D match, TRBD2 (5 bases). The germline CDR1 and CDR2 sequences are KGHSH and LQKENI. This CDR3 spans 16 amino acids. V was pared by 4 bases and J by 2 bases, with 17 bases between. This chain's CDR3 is CASSQRSSGAQETQYF. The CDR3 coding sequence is TGTGCCAGCTCACAGCGTTCGAGCGGCGCTCAAGAGACCCAGTACTTC.

This CDR3 reads CASSLRTGGQGYTF. CDR3 in DNA: TGCGCCAGCAGCTTACGGACAGGGGGTCAGGGCTACACCTTC. V and J are TRBV4-1 and TRBJ1-2, with 10 bases identical to TRBD1. This CDR3 is built from 14 residues. After removal of 5 bases from V and 8 bases from J, the junction contained 8 bases not matched to a gene. Per the germline V gene, CDR1 is MGHRA and CDR2 is YSYEKL.

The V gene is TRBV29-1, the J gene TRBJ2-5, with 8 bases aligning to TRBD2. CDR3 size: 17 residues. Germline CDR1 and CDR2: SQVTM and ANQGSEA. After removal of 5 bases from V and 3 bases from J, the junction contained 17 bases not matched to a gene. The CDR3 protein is CSVKHPATRREEETQYF. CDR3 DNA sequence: TGCAGCGTTAAACATCCGGCCACGCGGCGGGAGGAAGAGACCCAGTACTTC.

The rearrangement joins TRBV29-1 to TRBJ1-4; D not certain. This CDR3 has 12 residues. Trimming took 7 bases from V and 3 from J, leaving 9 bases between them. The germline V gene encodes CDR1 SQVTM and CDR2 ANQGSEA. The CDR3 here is CSAGTPNEKLFF. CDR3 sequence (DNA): TGCAGCGCGGGAACACCTAATGAAAAACTGTTTTTT.

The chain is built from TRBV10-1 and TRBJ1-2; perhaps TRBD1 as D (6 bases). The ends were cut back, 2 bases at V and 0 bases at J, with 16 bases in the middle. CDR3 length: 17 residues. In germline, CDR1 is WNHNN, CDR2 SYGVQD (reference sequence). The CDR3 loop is CASSEGGGALPNYGYTF. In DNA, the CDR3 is TGCGCCAGCAGTGAGGGTGGGGGGGCGCTTCCTAACTATGGCTACACCTTC.